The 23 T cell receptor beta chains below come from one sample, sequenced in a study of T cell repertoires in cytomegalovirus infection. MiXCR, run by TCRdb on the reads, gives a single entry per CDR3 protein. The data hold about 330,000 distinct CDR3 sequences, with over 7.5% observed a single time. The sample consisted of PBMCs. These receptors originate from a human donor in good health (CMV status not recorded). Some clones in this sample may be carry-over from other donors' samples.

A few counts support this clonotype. The CDR3 coding sequence is TGTGCCAGTTATCCGGACCGTTACTCTGGAAACACCATATATTTT. Translating gives CASYPDRYSGNTIYF. This chain joins TRBV19 and TRBJ1-3; D unresolved. The CDR3 length is 15 residues. From germline, CDR1 is LNHDA and CDR2 SQIVND (reference sequence). V lost 8 bases and J 0 bases, leaving 14 bases between the germline ends.

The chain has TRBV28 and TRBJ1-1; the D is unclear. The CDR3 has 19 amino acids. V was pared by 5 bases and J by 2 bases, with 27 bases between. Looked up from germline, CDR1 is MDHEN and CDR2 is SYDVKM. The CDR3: CASSPLALIRTALNTEAFF. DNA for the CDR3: TGTGCCAGCAGTCCCCTAGCCCTTATCCGTACAGCTCTAAACACTGAAGCTTTCTTT.

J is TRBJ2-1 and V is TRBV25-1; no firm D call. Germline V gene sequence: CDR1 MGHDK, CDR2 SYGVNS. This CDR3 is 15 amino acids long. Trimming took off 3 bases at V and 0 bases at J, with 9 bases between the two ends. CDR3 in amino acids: CASSEFRISYNEQFF. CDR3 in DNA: TGTGCCAGCAGTGAGTTTAGAATCTCCTACAATGAGCAGTTCTTC.

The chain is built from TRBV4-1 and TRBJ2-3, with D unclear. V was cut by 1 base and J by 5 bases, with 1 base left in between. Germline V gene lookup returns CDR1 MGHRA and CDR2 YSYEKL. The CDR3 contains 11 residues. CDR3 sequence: CASSQVDTQYF. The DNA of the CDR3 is TGCGCCAGCAGCCAAGTAGATACGCAGTATTTT.

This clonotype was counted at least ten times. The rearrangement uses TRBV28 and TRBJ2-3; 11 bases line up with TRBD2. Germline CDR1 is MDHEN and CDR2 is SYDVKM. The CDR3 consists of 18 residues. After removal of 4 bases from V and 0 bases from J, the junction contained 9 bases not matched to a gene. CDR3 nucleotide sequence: TGTGCCAGCAGTTACCCCTCTCTAGCGGGGGGAAGCACAGATACGCAGTATTTT. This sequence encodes CASSYPSLAGGSTDTQYF.

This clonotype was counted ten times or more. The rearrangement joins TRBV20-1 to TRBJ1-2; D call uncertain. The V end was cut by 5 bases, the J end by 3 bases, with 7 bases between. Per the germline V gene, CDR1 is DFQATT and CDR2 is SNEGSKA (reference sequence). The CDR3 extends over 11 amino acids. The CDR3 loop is CSAALDYGYTF. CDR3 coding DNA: TGCAGTGCTGCGCTTGACTATGGCTACACCTTC.

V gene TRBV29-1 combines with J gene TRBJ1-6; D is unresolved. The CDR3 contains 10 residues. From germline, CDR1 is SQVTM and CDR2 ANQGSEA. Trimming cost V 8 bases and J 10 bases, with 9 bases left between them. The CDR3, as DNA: TGCAGCCCGTTAACGTCACCCCTCCACTTT. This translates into CSPLTSPLHF.

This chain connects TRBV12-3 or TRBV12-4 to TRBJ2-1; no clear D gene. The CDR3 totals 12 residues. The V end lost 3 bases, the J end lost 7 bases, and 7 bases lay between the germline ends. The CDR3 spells CASSFERNEQFF. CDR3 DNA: TGTGCCAGCAGTTTTGAGAGGAATGAGCAGTTCTTC.

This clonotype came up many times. The CDR3 loop reads CASSLTSGNTIYF. In nucleotides, the CDR3 is TGTGCCAGCAGCTTAACCTCTGGAAACACCATATATTTT. The genes are TRBV7-2 and TRBJ1-3; D is uncertain. Between the trimmed V and J ends, which lost 2 bases and 0 bases, there was a span of 2 bases. This CDR3 has 13 residues. The germline CDR1 and CDR2 sequences are SGHTA and FQGNSA.

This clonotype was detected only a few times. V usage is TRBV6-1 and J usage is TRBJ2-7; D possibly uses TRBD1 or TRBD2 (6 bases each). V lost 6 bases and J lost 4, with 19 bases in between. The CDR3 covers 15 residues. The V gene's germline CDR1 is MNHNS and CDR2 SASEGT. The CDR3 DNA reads TGTGCCAGCAGATTGGCGGGACAAAGAATTTACGAGCAGTACTTC. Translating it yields CASRLAGQRIYEQYF.

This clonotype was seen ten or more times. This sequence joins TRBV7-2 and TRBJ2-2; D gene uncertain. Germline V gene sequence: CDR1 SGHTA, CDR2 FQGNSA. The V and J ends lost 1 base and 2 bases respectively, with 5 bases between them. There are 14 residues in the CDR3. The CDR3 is CASSLGYNTGELFF. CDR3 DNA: TGTGCCAGCAGCTTAGGATATAACACCGGGGAGCTGTTTTTT.

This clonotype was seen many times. For the CDR3, the DNA is TGTGCCAGCAGCTTAGGCCGCGGTGGCACAGATACGCAGTATTTT. Its translation: CASSLGRGGTDTQYF. The chain combines TRBV11-3 with TRBJ2-3, with unresolved D. From germline, CDR1 is SGHNT and CDR2 YENEEA. V lost 1 base, J lost 1 base, and 9 bases lay in between. CDR3 size: 15 residues.

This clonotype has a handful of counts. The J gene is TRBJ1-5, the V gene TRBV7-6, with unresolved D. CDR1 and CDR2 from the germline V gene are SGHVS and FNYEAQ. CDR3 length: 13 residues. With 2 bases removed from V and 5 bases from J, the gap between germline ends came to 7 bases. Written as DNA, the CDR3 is TGTGCCAGCAGCTTATTCAGTTATCAGCCCCAGCATTTT. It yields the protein CASSLFSYQPQHF. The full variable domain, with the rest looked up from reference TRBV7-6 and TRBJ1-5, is GAGVSQSPRYKVTKRGQDVALRCDPISGHVSLYWYRQALGQGPEFLTYFNYEAQQDKSGLPNDRFSAERPEGSISTLTIQRTEQRDSAMYRCASSLFSYQPQHFGDGTRLSIL.

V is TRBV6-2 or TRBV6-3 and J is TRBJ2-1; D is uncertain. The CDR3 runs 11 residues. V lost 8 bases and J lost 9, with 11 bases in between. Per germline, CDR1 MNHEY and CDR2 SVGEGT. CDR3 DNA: TGTGCCAGCCAAGGCCATCTTGAGCAGTTCTTC. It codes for CASQGHLEQFF.

The CDR3 reads CSATGRGVGTDTQYF. CDR3 sequence (DNA): TGCAGTGCCACCGGGCGGGGTGTTGGCACAGATACGCAGTATTTT. The rearrangement uses TRBV20-1 and TRBJ2-3; D possibly corresponds to TRBD2 (6 bases). Trimming left V 6 bases short and J 1 base short, with 17 bases between. The germline V gene has CDR1 DFQATT and CDR2 SNEGSKA (reference sequence). This CDR3 spans 15 amino acids.

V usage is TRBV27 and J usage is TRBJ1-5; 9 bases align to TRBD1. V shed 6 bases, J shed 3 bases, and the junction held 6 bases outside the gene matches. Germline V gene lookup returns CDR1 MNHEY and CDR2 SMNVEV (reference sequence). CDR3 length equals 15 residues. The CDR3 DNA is TGTGCCAGCAGCTCCGGGACAGGGATCAATCAGCCCCAGCATTTT. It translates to CASSSGTGINQPQHF.

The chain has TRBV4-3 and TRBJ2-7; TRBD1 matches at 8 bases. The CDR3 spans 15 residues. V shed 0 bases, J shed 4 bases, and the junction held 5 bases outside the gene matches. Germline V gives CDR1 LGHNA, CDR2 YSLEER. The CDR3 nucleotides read TGCGCCAGCAGCCAAGACCGACAGGGGTGGTACGAGCAGTACTTC. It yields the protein CASSQDRQGWYEQYF.

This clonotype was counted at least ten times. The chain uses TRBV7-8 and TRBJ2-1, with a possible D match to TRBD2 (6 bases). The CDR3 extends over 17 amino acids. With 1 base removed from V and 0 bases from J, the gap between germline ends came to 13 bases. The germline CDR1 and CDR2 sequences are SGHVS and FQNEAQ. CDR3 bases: TGTGCCAGCAGCTTAGTCGGGTCCGGGAGCTCCTACAATGAGCAGTTCTTC. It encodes CASSLVGSGSSYNEQFF.

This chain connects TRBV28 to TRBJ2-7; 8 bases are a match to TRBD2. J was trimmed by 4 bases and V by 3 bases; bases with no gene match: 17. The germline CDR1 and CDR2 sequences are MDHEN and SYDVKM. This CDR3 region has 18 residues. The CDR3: CASSFPTMSGSSRYEQYF. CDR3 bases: TGTGCCAGCAGTTTCCCAACGATGAGCGGGAGTTCTCGGTACGAGCAGTACTTC. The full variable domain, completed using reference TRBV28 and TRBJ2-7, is DVKVTQSSRYLVKRTGEKVFLECVQDMDHENMFWYRQDPGLGLRLIYFSYDVKMKEKGDIPEGYSVSREKKERFSLILESASTNQTSMYLCASSFPTMSGSSRYEQYFGPGTRLTVT.

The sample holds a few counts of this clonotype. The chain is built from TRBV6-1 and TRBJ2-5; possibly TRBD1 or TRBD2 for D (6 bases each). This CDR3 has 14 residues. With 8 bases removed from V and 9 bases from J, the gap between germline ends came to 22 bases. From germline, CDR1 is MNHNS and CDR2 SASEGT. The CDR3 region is CASAPGAASVAQYF. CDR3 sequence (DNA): TGTGCCAGCGCCCCGGGGGCTGCGTCGGTGGCCCAGTACTTC.

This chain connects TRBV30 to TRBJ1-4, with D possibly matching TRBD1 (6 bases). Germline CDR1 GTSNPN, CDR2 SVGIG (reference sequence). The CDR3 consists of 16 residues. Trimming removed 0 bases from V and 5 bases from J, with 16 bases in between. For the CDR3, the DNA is TGTGCCTGGAGTGTACACTGGGTCGGGGGCAATGAAAAACTGTTTTTT. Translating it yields CAWSVHWVGGNEKLFF.

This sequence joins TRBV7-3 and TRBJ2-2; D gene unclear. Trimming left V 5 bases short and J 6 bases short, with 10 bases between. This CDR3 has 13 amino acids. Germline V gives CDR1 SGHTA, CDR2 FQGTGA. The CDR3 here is CASSTSKAGELFF. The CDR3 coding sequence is TGTGCCAGCAGCACATCAAAGGCCGGGGAGCTGTTTTTT.

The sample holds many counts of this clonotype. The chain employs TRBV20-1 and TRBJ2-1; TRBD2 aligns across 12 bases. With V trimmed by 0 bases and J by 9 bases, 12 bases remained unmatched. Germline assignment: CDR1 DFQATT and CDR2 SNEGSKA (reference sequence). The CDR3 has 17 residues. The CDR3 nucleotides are TGCAGTGCTAGAGATCTCAACTCTAGCGGGAGGGCCGGTGAGCAGTTCTTC. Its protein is CSARDLNSSGRAGEQFF.